This T cell receptor (beta chain) was obtained from a study of regulatory T cells in long-lasting Graves disease. CDR3 regions were amplified by Arm-PCR using iRepertoire HTBI primers to build TCR beta libraries. TCRdb itself ran the multiplex PCR reads through MiXCR, one entry per CDR3 protein. The data show around 460,000 distinct CDR3 sequences, with around 13% seen just once and approximately 17% held by the top ten. This clonotype came up many times. Documented time point: newly diagnosed GD, antithyroid drugs for less than 3 months. Isolated PBMC RNA provided the starting material for the TCR library. Roughly 9 milliliters of peripheral blood were taken and placed in EDTA tubes. The CDR3 totals 16 residues. Deletions cut 4 bases from V and 3 bases from J, with 19 bases between. Germline V gives CDR1 PRHDT, CDR2 FYEKMQ (reference sequence). These records were also assigned to another study, of T cells in Graves' hyperthyroidism and ophthalmopathy. This second report adds: Clinical symptoms, serum thyroxine, TRAb, thyroid ultrasound and orbital computed tomography established diagnosis. The HTBI set primed first-round TCR CDR3 RT-PCR. Researchers report that a 13 V-J model separated ophthalmopathy from stable hyperthyroidism.

This TCR derives from a woman between 50 and 59 years old with Graves disease. This chain uses TRBV13 with TRBJ2-7, with D perhaps TRBD1 or TRBD2 (5 bases each). The material was peripheral blood mononuclear cells (PBMCs), obtained at new diagnosis, from a patient treated with antithyroid drugs. CDR3 DNA: TGTGCCAGCAGCTCCCCCCTACGGGGACCGGACTACGAGCAGTACTTC. Its protein product is CASSSPLRGPDYEQYF.